One sample yielded the 19 T cell receptor beta chains listed below, sequenced in a study of beta chain features in type 1 diabetes. Findings and caveats of the study: A moderate, significant TCRB CDR3 shortening appeared in type 1 diabetes across four CD4+ subsets.

These TCRs' antigens remain unknown. The authors reverse transcribed all of the isolated RNA, so sequencing captured expressed TCRB transcripts. Produced via immunoSEQ multiplex PCR; TCRdb's table is partial and in-frame only. Of roughly 130,000 clones in the sample, about a sixth are singletons; the top ten hold over 2%. Sequencing was carried out using central memory CD4+ T cells from blood. These receptors were taken from a man aged 25-45 years with type 1 diabetes.

The chain joins TRBV9 to TRBJ2-5; D uncertain. CDR1 and CDR2 from the germline V gene are SGDLS and YYNGEE. CDR3 length equals 15 residues. V lost 0 bases and J 0 bases, leaving 9 bases between the germline ends. CDR3: CASSVGPEHQETQYF. CDR3 nucleotides: TGTGCCAGCAGCGTAGGACCGGAACACCAAGAGACCCAGTACTTC.

The J gene is TRBJ2-5, the V gene TRBV5-4, with 10 bases that match TRBD2. Germline-derived CDR1 and CDR2 are SGHNT and YYREEE (reference sequence). The CDR3 runs to 15 residues. V dropped 5 bases and J dropped 1; count of bases not matched to a gene: 5. The CDR3 here is CASRAASGGQETQYF. CDR3 bases: TGTGCCAGCAGGGCCGCTAGCGGGGGCCAAGAGACCCAGTACTTC.

This clone has more than one count but fewer than ten. This chain uses TRBV6-5 with TRBJ2-7; D is perhaps TRBD1 (6 bases). CDR1 MNHEY and CDR2 SVGAGI come from the germline V gene. The V end lost 3 bases, the J end lost 5 bases, and 17 bases lay between the germline ends. The length of the CDR3 is 15 residues. The CDR3: CASSYSPGESHEQYF. The DNA for the CDR3 is TGTGCCAGCAGTTATAGCCCAGGGGAGTCGCACGAGCAGTACTTC.

Remarks on this clone: It differs at one base from a far larger clone, so likely a read error. This sequence joins TRBV7-2 and TRBJ2-5, with D hard to call. This CDR3 region has 12 residues. Trimming stripped 5 bases from V and 1 base from J, with 5 bases between. Germline V gene data show CDR1 as SGHTA and CDR2 as FQGNSA. The CDR3 is CASSQPQETQYF. Written as DNA, the CDR3 is TGTGCCAGCAGCCAACCCCAAGAGACCCAGTACTTC. Filled out from reference TRBV7-2 and TRBJ2-5, the complete variable domain reads GAGVSQSPSNKVTEKGKDVELRCDPISGHTALYWYRQSLGQGLEFLIYFQGNSAPDKSGLPSDRFSAERTGGSVSTLTIQRTQQEDSAVYLCASSQPQETQYFGPGTRLLVL.

This clone was found a few times. V gene TRBV7-2 combines with J gene TRBJ2-7; unclear D gene. The ends were cut back, 5 bases at V and 1 base at J, with 12 bases in the middle. The CDR3 loop spans 14 amino acids. Germline V gene lookup returns CDR1 SGHTA and CDR2 FQGNSA. CDR3: CASSPEAESYEQYF. As DNA, the CDR3 is TGTGCCAGCAGCCCCGAGGCCGAATCCTACGAGCAGTACTTC.

To note about this clone: In the same sample, other DNA sequences code for this CDR3. The V call is TRBV20-1, the J call TRBJ2-7, with D possibly TRBD1 on 5 matching bases. Germline lookup yields CDR1 DFQATT and CDR2 SNEGSKA (reference sequence). The V and J ends lost 3 bases and 3 bases respectively, with 6 bases between them. The CDR3 contains 11 residues. The CDR3 coding sequence is TGCAGTGCTAGCCAGGGCTACGAGCAGTACTTC. Its protein is CSASQGYEQYF.

This clone was counted between two and nine times. This rearrangement joins TRBV4-2 to TRBJ1-3, with D hard to call. Per germline, CDR1 LGHNA and CDR2 YNFKEQ. CDR3 length: 15 amino acids. Trimming removed 4 bases at V and 1 base at J, with 11 bases between. CDR3: CASSLGGKSGNTIYF. The CDR3 DNA follows: TGTGCCAGCAGCCTTGGAGGTAAATCTGGAAACACCATATATTTT.

The table lists this clone with a few counts. The V call is TRBV30, the J call TRBJ1-6; D ambiguous. Deletions cut 2 bases from V and 7 bases from J, with 12 bases between. This CDR3 is 14 amino acids long. Germline V gene data show CDR1 as GTSNPN and CDR2 as SVGIG (reference sequence). The CDR3 sequence: CAWSFTSGNSPLHF. The CDR3 nucleotides read TGTGCCTGGAGTTTTACCAGCGGCAATTCACCCCTCCACTTT.

This clone was seen only a few times. The genes are TRBV4-3 and TRBJ2-7, with D possibly being TRBD1 (6 bases). The CDR3 runs to 15 residues. The ends were cut back, 1 base at V and 6 bases at J, with 16 bases in the middle. Germline V CDR1 and CDR2: LGHNA, YSLEER. This CDR3 is CASSQGTFTQGEQYF. Written as DNA, the CDR3 is TGCGCCAGCAGCCAAGGGACGTTTACACAGGGCGAGCAGTACTTC.

This chain links TRBV25-1 with TRBJ1-2, with TRBD1 matching over 9 bases. This CDR3 comprises 14 residues. Per germline, CDR1 MGHDK and CDR2 SYGVNS. V trimming: 5 bases; J trimming: 6 bases; junction bases outside the gene matches: 7. The CDR3 sequence: CASSLRDRVDGYTF. In DNA, the CDR3 is TGTGCCAGCAGTCTCCGGGACAGGGTGGATGGCTACACCTTC.

This clone turned up a few times. The V call is TRBV5-1, the J call TRBJ2-7; TRBD2 aligns across 12 bases. Germline lookup yields CDR1 SGHRS and CDR2 YFSETQ. With 4 bases clipped from V and 7 bases from J, the junction kept 9 bases outside the gene matches. The CDR3 consists of 15 residues. Written as DNA, the CDR3 is TGCGCCAGCAGCCCACCCGGACTAGCGGGGATGGAGCAGTACTTC. Protein product: CASSPPGLAGMEQYF. The full variable domain, its missing parts supplied by reference TRBV5-1 and TRBJ2-7, is KAGVTQTPRYLIKTRGQQVTLSCSPISGHRSVSWYQQTPGQGLQFLFEYFSETQRNKGNFPGRFSGRQFSNSRSEMNVSTLELGDSALYLCASSPPGLAGMEQYFGPGTRLTVT.

In this sample, this clone turned up a few times. The CDR3 protein is CASSQGVSVDTQYF. DNA of the CDR3: TGTGCCAGCAGCCAAGGTGTTAGCGTCGATACGCAGTATTTT. The V and J genes are TRBV4-2 and TRBJ2-3; TRBD2 might be the D (5 bases). Trimming removed 1 base at V and 6 bases at J, with 11 bases between. Germline V CDR1 and CDR2: LGHNA, YNFKEQ. The CDR3 runs to 14 residues.

This clone was seen only a few times. The chain uses TRBV12-5 and TRBJ2-1; weak D call: TRBD2 (6 bases). This CDR3 has 13 amino acids. V was trimmed by 2 bases and J by 7 bases, leaving 9 bases between them. Germline assignment: CDR1 LGHNT and CDR2 FRNRAP. CDR3 protein: CASGLFRGNEQFF. The CDR3 DNA follows: TGTGCTAGTGGTTTGTTTCGGGGGAATGAGCAGTTCTTC.

This sequence joins TRBV27 and TRBJ2-2, with D maybe TRBD1 (6 bases). Germline CDR1 is MNHEY and CDR2 is SMNVEV (reference sequence). Trimming shortened V by 6 bases and J by 2 bases, and 10 bases separated the two germline ends. This CDR3 is built from 14 residues. Written as DNA, the CDR3 is TGTGCCAGCAGGCCGGGACACAACACCGGGGAGCTGTTTTTT. Amino acid sequence: CASRPGHNTGELFF.

The J gene is TRBJ2-5, the V gene TRBV5-1; TRBD2 matches 11 bases. Trimming at V came to 0 bases and at J to 3 bases, leaving 1 base not matched to a gene. Germline CDR1 and CDR2: SGHRS and YFSETQ. The CDR3 is 15 residues long. This CDR3 is CASSLVSGGEETQYF. CDR3 in DNA: TGCGCCAGCAGCTTGGTTAGCGGGGGGGAAGAGACCCAGTACTTC. Variable domain in full (rest from reference TRBV5-1 and TRBJ2-5): KAGVTQTPRYLIKTRGQQVTLSCSPISGHRSVSWYQQTPGQGLQFLFEYFSETQRNKGNFPGRFSGRQFSNSRSEMNVSTLELGDSALYLCASSLVSGGEETQYFGPGTRLLVL.

This clone turned up a few times. Other DNA sequences from this sample encode an identical CDR3 as well. The genes are TRBV28 and TRBJ1-6; the D gene is possibly TRBD1 (5 bases). Germline loops: CDR1 MDHEN, CDR2 SYDVKM. The CDR3 extends over 12 amino acids. Trimming took 5 bases from V and 7 from J, leaving 6 bases between them. CDR3 loop: CASSEGNSPLHF. The CDR3 region has the DNA TGTGCCAGCAGTGAGGGGAATTCACCCCTCCACTTT.

This clone was seen more than once but under ten times. The J gene is TRBJ2-1, the V gene TRBV7-2; 7 bases line up with TRBD1. The germline CDR1 and CDR2 sequences are SGHTA and FQGNSA. J was trimmed by 7 bases and V by 2 bases; bases with no gene match: 5. This CDR3 comprises 14 residues. CDR3: CASSLSGTDNEQFF. DNA of the CDR3: TGTGCCAGCAGCTTAAGTGGGACAGATAATGAGCAGTTCTTC.

For the CDR3, the DNA is TGTGCCAGCAGCTCGGGCCCAGCTCGCAATTCACCCCTCCACTTT. This encodes CASSSGPARNSPLHF. The chain uses TRBV7-2 and TRBJ1-6; D is undetermined. In germline, CDR1 is SGHTA, CDR2 FQGNSA. The V end was cut by 4 bases, the J end by 7 bases, with 14 bases between. This CDR3 contains 15 residues.

The chain uses TRBV7-8 and TRBJ1-2; 9 nucleotides align to TRBD1. The V gene end was trimmed by 5 bases and the J gene end by 2 bases; junction bases not matched to a gene: 3. In germline, CDR1 is SGHVS, CDR2 FQNEAQ. This CDR3 comprises 14 residues. The CDR3 sequence: CASSEGTGNYGYTF. CDR3 in DNA: TGTGCCAGCAGCGAAGGGACAGGGAACTATGGCTACACCTTC.